These 14 T cell receptor beta chains were sequenced from one sample in a study of OX40 agonist ivuxolimab in advanced cancers. Here immunoSEQ multiplex PCR was the method, and the copy in TCRdb shows in-frame clones only, minus some. This sample has 65,000 to 85,000 clones, with 84% found just once. The sample was CD4+ or CD8+ T cells sorted from blood, taken in a trial of the OX40 agonist ivuxolimab. Receptors were obtained from an adult with an advanced solid tumor such as melanoma, head and neck, liver or kidney cancer.

V and J are TRBV7-2 and TRBJ2-3; a possible D gene is TRBD2 (6 bases). With 2 bases removed from V and 4 bases from J, the gap between germline ends came to 13 bases. This CDR3 has 15 amino acids. Per germline, CDR1 SGHTA and CDR2 FQGNSA. The CDR3 loop reads CASSLTAGSPDTQYF. CDR3 sequence (DNA): TGTGCCAGCAGCTTAACTGCGGGAAGCCCAGATACGCAGTATTTT.

The J gene is TRBJ2-3, the V gene TRBV6-4; 10 bases align to TRBD2. V gave up 3 bases and J gave up 9 bases; unmatched junction bases: 12. Per germline, CDR1 MRHNA and CDR2 SNTAGT. The CDR3 sequence is 16 residues long. This CDR3 is CASSDFKSSGGGTQYF. Here the CDR3 DNA reads TGTGCCAGCAGTGATTTTAAATCTAGCGGGGGAGGGACGCAGTATTTT.

The rearrangement joins TRBV7-3 to TRBJ2-1; D is perhaps TRBD2 (6 bases). Per germline, CDR1 SGHTA and CDR2 FQGTGA. V was pared by 5 bases and J by 0 bases, with 11 bases between. The length of the CDR3 is 15 residues. CDR3 amino acids: CASSRGATSYNEQFF. The DNA of the CDR3 is TGTGCCAGCAGCCGCGGGGCCACCTCCTACAATGAGCAGTTCTTC.

V gene TRBV6-6 combines with J gene TRBJ1-1, with a possible D match to TRBD1 (5 bases). In germline, CDR1 is MNHNY, CDR2 SVGAGI (reference sequence). This CDR3 has 14 residues. The germline V and J ends were trimmed by 3 bases and 5 bases, with 13 bases remaining between them. The CDR3 loop reads CASSYAGSRTEAFF. The CDR3 nucleotides read TGTGCCAGCAGTTATGCAGGGTCGAGAACTGAAGCTTTCTTT.

The V and J genes are TRBV18 and TRBJ2-5; 8 bases are shared with TRBD1. The V segment lost 5 bases and the J segment 5 bases; nucleotides outside the gene matches: 7. This CDR3 is built from 14 residues. Per the germline V gene, CDR1 is KGHSH and CDR2 is LQKENI. CDR3 loop: CASSSLGQGETQYF. The CDR3 nucleotides read TGTGCCAGCTCATCATTAGGACAGGGTGAGACCCAGTACTTC.

This clone was observed once. This sequence joins TRBV6-6 and TRBJ1-5; D is ambiguous. Trimming removed 4 bases from V and 2 bases from J, with 15 bases in between. Germline V gene sequence: CDR1 MNHNY, CDR2 SVGAGI (reference sequence). This CDR3 contains 16 residues. The CDR3 loop is CASSSRTALGNQPQHF. In nucleotides, the CDR3 is TGTGCCAGCAGTTCCCGGACGGCTTTGGGCAATCAGCCCCAGCATTTT.

The chain joins TRBV6-5 to TRBJ2-5; 12 bases are shared with TRBD1. Germline trimming cut 5 bases from V and 5 bases from J; bases unmatched to any gene: 3. The CDR3 runs to 14 residues. Germline V CDR1 and CDR2: MNHEY, SVGAGI. The CDR3 bases are TGTGCCAGCAGTCCCGGGACAGGGGGCGAGACCCAGTACTTC. Protein product: CASSPGTGGETQYF.

V usage is TRBV5-1 and J usage is TRBJ2-3; D is ambiguous. Germline-derived CDR1 and CDR2 are SGHRS and YFSETQ. Between the trimmed V and J ends, which lost 0 bases and 6 bases, there was a span of 2 bases. The length of the CDR3 is 11 residues. CDR3: CASSLVDTQYF. Here the CDR3 DNA reads TGCGCCAGCAGCTTGGTGGATACGCAGTATTTT.

This chain connects TRBV12-5 to TRBJ1-1, with D unclear. The germline gives CDR1 LGHNT, CDR2 FRNRAP. V was shortened by 0 bases and J by 8 bases, with 10 bases between the two germline ends. The CDR3 sequence is 13 residues long. CDR3 amino acids: CASGLVATSEAFF. In nucleotides, the CDR3 is TGTGCTAGTGGTTTGGTCGCAACCTCGGAAGCTTTCTTT.

V is TRBV18 and J is TRBJ2-7; perhaps TRBD2 as D (5 bases). V was trimmed by 3 bases and J by 0 bases, leaving 12 bases between them. Germline assignment: CDR1 KGHSH and CDR2 LQKENI. The CDR3 sequence is 15 residues long. The CDR3 is CASSPSGEGSYEQYF. For the CDR3, the DNA is TGTGCCAGCTCACCCTCTGGCGAGGGCTCCTACGAGCAGTACTTC.

The CDR3 DNA reads as TGTGCTAGTGGTTTTGTCCCAGGAGCACCTTCTAACTATGGCTACACCTTC. This codes for CASGFVPGAPSNYGYTF. The chain combines TRBV12-5 with TRBJ1-2; D is unresolved. The CDR3 is 17 amino acids. V was shortened by 3 bases and J by 0 bases, with 17 bases between the two germline ends. Germline CDR1 is LGHNT and CDR2 is FRNRAP.

The chain uses TRBV27 and TRBJ1-2, with D possibly matching TRBD1 (5 bases). From germline, CDR1 is MNHEY and CDR2 SMNVEV (reference sequence). V gave up 7 bases and J gave up 8 bases, with 17 bases separating them. The CDR3 length is 13 residues. For the CDR3, the DNA is TGTGCCAGCAAAGGGTTGGGGGTCTGGGGCTACACCTTC. Its protein is CASKGLGVWGYTF.

Within the sample, this clone is medium-sized (0.01 to 0.1%). The rearrangement links TRBV12-2 to TRBJ2-1; the tabulated D call, TRBD2, remains unverified against the DNA. TRBV12-2 is noted as a pseudogene. The CDR3 totals 13 residues. CDR3 protein: CASRLAEDGEQFF. Written as DNA, the CDR3 is TGTGCAAGTCGCTTAGCTGAGGATGGTGAGCAGTTCTTC.

The chain combines TRBV7-3 with TRBJ2-3; 7 positions agree with TRBD1. Germline lookup yields CDR1 SGHTA and CDR2 FQGTGA. The V and J ends lost 7 bases and 2 bases, in that order; junction bases with no gene match: 9. The CDR3 consists of 15 residues. The CDR3 here is CASTRDGQDTDTQYF. The CDR3 nucleotides read TGTGCCAGCACCCGGGACGGACAGGACACAGATACGCAGTATTTT.